One TCR beta chain is described in this entry. It has no known antigen specificity. The input lacks base qualities; no much larger clone sits a single base away. In light of the paper, this sample's time point label describes: week 11, during vaccination. Each vaccine dose, consisting of 300 ug of a 20-mer mutant IDH1 peptide in Montanide, was administered subcutaneously with topical imiquimod. All donors had newly diagnosed IDH1-mutant astrocytomas of WHO grade 3 or 4 that showed loss of nuclear ATRX. The samples were drawn from NOA16, a multicentre, single-arm, open-label phase I trial in Germany that tested a mutant IDH1 peptide vaccine in humans for the first time. The DNeasy Blood and Tissue Kit was used to extract genomic DNA from EDTA blood for TCRB sequencing. V is cut by 4 bases and J by 4 bases, and the space between the germline ends is 16 bases. Taken from the germline V gene (reference sequence), the CDR1 and CDR2 loops are SEHNR and FQNEAQ. The CDR3 has 15 amino acids, counting the end cysteine and phenylalanine. The CDR3 DNA has 45 bases and is translated from base 1.

This sample was included in a study of a mutant IDH1 vaccine in newly diagnosed glioma (dated by TCRdb to the early 2020s). Some background on the complete study: Eight vaccinations were administered to patients in weeks 1, 3, 5, 7, 11, 15, 19 and 23, corresponding to visits V03 through V10. In the chemotherapy-containing groups, vaccination started alongside temozolomide cycles, whereas in patients who had radiotherapy alone it started 4-6 weeks after radiotherapy. Of the approximately 33 treated patients, about 62% were male and approximately 40% were female, and the mean age was approximately 40 years. Before enrollment, patients had received standard therapy of radiotherapy alone, temozolomide alone, or radiochemotherapy with temozolomide; most received the combination. Peripheral blood was drawn at six visits: V03 (baseline), V05, V07, V10, V12 and V13. Longitudinal TCRB deep sequencing was done for 25 treated patients, wherever samples were available for exploratory analyses. Summary of the overall study and its limitations: Pseudoprogression seemed to be unrelated to changes in the top peripheral T cell clonotypes found by TCRB sequencing. Vaccine-induced immune responses across multiple MHC alleles were detected in 80% to 95% of patients. PBMC samples for TCRB deep sequencing were selected based on availability. The authors noted that analyses of patient blood samples could not be reproduced because of sample limitations.

Library preparation was by the immunoSEQ multiplex PCR assay. Following the manufacturer's protocol, the hsTCRB Kit was used to amplify rearranged TCR beta chain sequences. Sequencing of TCRB libraries was carried out on an Illumina MiSeq. In the original analysis: Demultiplexing, trimming and gene mapping were performed with the kit vendor's proprietary platform. TCRdb holds this immuneACCESS table with in-frame rearrangements only. Some clones are missing; in checked studies, unresolved V genes explain under half, and the rest has no known cause. V, J and clone size are those of that table, while D and trimming were read from the DNA. This sample has 20,000 to 25,000 clones in its table, and 89% of those were observed once. The ten largest clonotypes hold under 7.5% of the sample.

Rearrangement joined TRBV7-9 to TRBJ1-2; no D gene call is confident. The receptor was isolated from a woman between 40 and 50 years old with glioma. The specimen comprised PBMCs, sampled from a glioma patient whose treatment included an IDH1 peptide vaccine. The DNA reads TGTGCCAGCAGCTGGGTAGCAGAGACCTTCTATGGCTACACCTTC. Its amino acids are CASSWVAETFYGYTF.